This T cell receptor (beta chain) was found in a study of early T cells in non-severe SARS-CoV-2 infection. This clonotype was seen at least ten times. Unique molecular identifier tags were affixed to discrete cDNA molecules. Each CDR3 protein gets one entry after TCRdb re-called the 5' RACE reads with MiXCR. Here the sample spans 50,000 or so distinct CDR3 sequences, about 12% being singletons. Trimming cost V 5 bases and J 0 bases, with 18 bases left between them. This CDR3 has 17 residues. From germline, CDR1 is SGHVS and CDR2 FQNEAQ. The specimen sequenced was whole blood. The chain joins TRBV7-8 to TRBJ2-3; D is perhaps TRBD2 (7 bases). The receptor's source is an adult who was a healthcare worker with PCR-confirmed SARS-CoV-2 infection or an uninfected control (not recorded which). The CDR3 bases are TGTGCCAGCAGCCCCAATAGGGGGGGCCGAAGCACAGATACGCAGTATTTT. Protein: CASSPNRGGRSTDTQYF. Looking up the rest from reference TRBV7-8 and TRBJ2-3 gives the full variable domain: GAGVSQSPRYKVAKRGQDVALRCDPISGHVSLFWYQQALGQGPEFLTYFQNEAQLDKSGLPSDRFFAERPEGSVSTLKIQRTQQEDSAVYLCASSPNRGGRSTDTQYFGPGTRLTVL.